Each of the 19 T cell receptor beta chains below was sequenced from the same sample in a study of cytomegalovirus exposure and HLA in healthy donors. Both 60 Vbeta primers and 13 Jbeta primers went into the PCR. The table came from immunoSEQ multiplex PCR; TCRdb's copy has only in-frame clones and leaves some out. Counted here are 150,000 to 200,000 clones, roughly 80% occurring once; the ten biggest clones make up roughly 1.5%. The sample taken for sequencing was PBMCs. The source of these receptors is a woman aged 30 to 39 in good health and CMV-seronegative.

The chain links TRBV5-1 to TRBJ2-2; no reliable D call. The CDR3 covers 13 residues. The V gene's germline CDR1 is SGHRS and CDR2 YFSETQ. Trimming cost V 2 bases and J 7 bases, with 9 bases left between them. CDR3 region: CASSFMENGELFF. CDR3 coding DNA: TGCGCCAGCAGCTTCATGGAGAACGGGGAGCTGTTTTTT.

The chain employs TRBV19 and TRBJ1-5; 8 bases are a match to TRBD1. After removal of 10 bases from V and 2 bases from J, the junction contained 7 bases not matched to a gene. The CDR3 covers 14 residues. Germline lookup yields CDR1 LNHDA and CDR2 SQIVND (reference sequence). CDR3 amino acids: CATQGARGNQPQHF. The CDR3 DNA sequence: TGTGCCACCCAGGGGGCGCGGGGCAATCAGCCCCAGCATTTT.

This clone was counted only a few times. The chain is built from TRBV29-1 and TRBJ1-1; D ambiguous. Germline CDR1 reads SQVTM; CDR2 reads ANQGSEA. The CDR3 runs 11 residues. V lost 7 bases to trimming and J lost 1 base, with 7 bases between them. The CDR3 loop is CSGRRNTEAFF. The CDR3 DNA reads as TGCAGCGGACGGAGGAACACTGAAGCTTTCTTT.

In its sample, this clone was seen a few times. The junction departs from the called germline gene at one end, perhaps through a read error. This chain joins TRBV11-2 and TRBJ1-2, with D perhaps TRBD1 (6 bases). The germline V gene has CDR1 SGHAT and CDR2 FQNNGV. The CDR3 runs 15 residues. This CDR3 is CASTLGAGDDYGYTF. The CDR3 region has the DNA TGTGCCAGCACCTTAGGTGCAGGGGACGACTATGGCTACACCTTC.

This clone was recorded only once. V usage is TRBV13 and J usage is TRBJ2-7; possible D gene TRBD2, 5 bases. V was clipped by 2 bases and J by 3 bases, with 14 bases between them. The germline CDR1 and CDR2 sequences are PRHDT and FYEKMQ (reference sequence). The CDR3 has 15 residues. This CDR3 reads CASSLYSGLGYEQYF. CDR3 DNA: TGTGCCAGCAGCTTATACAGTGGACTGGGCTACGAGCAGTACTTC.

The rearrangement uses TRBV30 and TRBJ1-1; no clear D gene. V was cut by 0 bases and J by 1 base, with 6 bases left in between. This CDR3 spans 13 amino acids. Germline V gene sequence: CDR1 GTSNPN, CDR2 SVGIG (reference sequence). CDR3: CAWSVRRNTEAFF. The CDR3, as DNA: TGTGCCTGGAGTGTACGGAGGAACACTGAAGCTTTCTTT.

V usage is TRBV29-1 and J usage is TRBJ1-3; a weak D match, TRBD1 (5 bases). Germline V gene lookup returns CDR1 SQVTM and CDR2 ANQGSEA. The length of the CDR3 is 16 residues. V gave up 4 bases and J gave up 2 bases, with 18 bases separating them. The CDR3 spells CSVVLSGGYTGNTIYF. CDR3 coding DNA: TGCAGCGTTGTGTTATCGGGGGGTTACACTGGAAACACCATATATTTT.

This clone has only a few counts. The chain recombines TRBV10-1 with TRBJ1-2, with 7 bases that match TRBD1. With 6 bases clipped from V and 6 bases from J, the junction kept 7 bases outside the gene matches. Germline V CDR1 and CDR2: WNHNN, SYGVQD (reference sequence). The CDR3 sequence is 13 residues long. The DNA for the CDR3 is TGCGCCAGCAGGGAGACAGGGAAACATGGCTACACCTTC. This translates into CASRETGKHGYTF.

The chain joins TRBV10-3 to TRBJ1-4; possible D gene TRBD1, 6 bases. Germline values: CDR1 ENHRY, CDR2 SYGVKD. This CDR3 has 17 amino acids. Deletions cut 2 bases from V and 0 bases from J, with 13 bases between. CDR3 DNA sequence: TGTGCCATCAGTGAGAGCAGGGGAAGCGCAACTAATGAAAAACTGTTTTTT. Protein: CAISESRGSATNEKLFF.

CDR3 in DNA: TGTGCCAGCAGCGCTAGCTGGGCCATTGAGCAGTTCTTC. Encoded protein: CASSASWAIEQFF. The chain employs TRBV28 and TRBJ2-1; perhaps TRBD2 as D (5 bases). CDR1 and CDR2 (germline): MDHEN, SYDVKM. V was cut by 6 bases and J by 9 bases, with 15 bases left in between. The CDR3 runs to 13 residues.

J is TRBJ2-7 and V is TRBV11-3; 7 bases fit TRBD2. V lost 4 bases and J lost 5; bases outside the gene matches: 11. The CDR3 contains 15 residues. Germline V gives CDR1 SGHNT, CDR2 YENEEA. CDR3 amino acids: CASSSGGRGDHEQYF. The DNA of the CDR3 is TGTGCCAGCAGCTCCGGGGGGAGAGGGGACCACGAGCAGTACTTC.

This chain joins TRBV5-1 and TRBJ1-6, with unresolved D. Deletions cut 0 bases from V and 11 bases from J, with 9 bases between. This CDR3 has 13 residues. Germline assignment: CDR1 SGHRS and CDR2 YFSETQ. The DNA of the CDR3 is TGCGCCAGCAGCTTGGCAGGATCCCCACCCCTCCACTTT. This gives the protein CASSLAGSPPLHF.

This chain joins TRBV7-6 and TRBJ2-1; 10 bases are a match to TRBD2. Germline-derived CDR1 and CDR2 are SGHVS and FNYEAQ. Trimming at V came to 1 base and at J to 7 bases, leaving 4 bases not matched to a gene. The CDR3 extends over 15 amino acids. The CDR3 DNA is TGTGCCAGCAGCTTAGTGAGCGGGGGGGTTAATGAGCAGTTCTTC. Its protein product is CASSLVSGGVNEQFF.

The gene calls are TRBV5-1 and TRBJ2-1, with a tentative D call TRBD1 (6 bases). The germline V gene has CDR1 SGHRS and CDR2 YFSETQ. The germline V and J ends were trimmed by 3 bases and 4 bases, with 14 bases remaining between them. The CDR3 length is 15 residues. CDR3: CASSSDSGTYNEQFF. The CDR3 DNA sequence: TGCGCCAGCAGCTCGGACAGCGGAACTTACAATGAGCAGTTCTTC.

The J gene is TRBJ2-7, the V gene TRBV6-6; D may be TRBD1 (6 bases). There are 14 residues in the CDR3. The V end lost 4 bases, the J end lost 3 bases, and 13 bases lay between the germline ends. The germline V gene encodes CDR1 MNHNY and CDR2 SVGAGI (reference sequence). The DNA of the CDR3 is TGTGCCAGCAGTTTCGGACAGACACTCTACGAGCAGTACTTC. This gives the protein CASSFGQTLYEQYF.

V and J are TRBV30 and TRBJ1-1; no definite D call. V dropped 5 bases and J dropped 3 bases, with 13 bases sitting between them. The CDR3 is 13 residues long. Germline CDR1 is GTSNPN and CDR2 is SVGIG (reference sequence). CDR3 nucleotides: TGTGCCTGGGCCACCGGGAAGCACACTGAAGCTTTCTTT. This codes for CAWATGKHTEAFF.

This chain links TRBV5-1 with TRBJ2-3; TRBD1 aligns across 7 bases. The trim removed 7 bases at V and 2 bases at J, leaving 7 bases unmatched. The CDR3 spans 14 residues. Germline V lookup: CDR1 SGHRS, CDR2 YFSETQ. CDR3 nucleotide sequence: TGCGCCAGCTCTGGGACAGACCTCACAGATACGCAGTATTTT. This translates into CASSGTDLTDTQYF.

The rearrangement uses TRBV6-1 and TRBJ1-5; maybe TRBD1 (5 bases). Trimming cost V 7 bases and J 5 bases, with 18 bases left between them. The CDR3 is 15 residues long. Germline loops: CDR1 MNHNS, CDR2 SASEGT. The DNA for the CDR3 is TGTGCCAGCATTAAATTGGGACTCTGGGATCAGCCCCAGCATTTT. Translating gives CASIKLGLWDQPQHF.

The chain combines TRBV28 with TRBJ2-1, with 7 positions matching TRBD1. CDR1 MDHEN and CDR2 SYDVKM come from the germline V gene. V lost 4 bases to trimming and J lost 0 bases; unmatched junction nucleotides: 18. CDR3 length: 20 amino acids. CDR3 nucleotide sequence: TGTGCCAGCAGTTACAGGGGCAGGGGTTTCAGCCAAAGCTCCTACAATGAGCAGTTCTTC. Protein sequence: CASSYRGRGFSQSSYNEQFF. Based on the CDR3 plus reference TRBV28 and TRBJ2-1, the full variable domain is DVKVTQSSRYLVKRTGEKVFLECVQDMDHENMFWYRQDPGLGLRLIYFSYDVKMKEKGDIPEGYSVSREKKERFSLILESASTNQTSMYLCASSYRGRGFSQSSYNEQFFGPGTRLTVL.